The 31 T cell receptor beta chains below were found in one sample sequenced in a study of molecular identifiers for immune sequencing clone quantification. TCRdb recomputed calls from the PCR reads with MiXCR, one row per CDR3 protein. Of over 550,000 distinct CDR3 sequences in the sample, about 25% were seen once. The sample taken for sequencing was naive CD8+ T cells from blood, with Jurkat cell RNA spiked in. Stated subset: FACS-sorted CD8+CD4-CCR7+CD45RA+ naive T cells. The receptor set was obtained from a human donor in good health. Some libraries in this study had Jurkat cell RNA spiked in.

This clonotype was counted ten times or more. The genes are TRBV7-2 and TRBJ2-3; unclear D gene. Per the germline V gene, CDR1 is SGHTA and CDR2 is FQGNSA. This CDR3 is 14 amino acids long. V was trimmed by 2 bases and J by 4 bases, leaving 10 bases between them. The CDR3 DNA is TGTGCCAGCAGCTTACTAGAGAGATCAGATACGCAGTATTTT. It is translated as CASSLLERSDTQYF.

Many counts were recorded for this clonotype. This chain uses TRBV14 with TRBJ2-7; D is tentatively TRBD1 or TRBD2 (5 bases each). Per germline, CDR1 SGHDN and CDR2 FVKESK. V was shortened by 0 bases and J by 2 bases, with 14 bases between the two germline ends. This CDR3 spans 16 amino acids. This chain's CDR3 is CASSQDPRAGTYEQYF. CDR3 bases: TGTGCCAGCAGCCAAGACCCGCGGGCAGGGACCTACGAGCAGTACTTC.

This clonotype was seen a handful of times. This rearrangement joins TRBV2 to TRBJ1-1; D is perhaps TRBD1 (5 bases). Trimming shortened V by 8 bases and J by 6 bases, and 13 bases separated the two germline ends. Germline V gives CDR1 SNHLY, CDR2 FYNNEI. CDR3 length: 12 amino acids. The CDR3: CASPGGGAEAFF. Here the CDR3 DNA reads TGTGCCAGCCCCGGGGGGGGGGCTGAAGCTTTCTTT.

V gene TRBV20-1 combines with J gene TRBJ1-2; D is ambiguous. This CDR3 has 17 amino acids. The germline gives CDR1 DFQATT, CDR2 SNEGSKA (reference sequence). The CDR3 DNA sequence: TGCCCCGAGATGCGACTCCTTTATGAATTTCGTAACTATGGCTACACCTTC. Translating it yields CPEMRLLYEFRNYGYTF.

As for this clonotype: A much larger clone is a single base away; this may be a read error. V gene TRBV7-9 combines with J gene TRBJ2-2, with 8 positions matching TRBD2. The CDR3 is 14 amino acids. Germline-derived CDR1 and CDR2 are SEHNR and FQNEAQ (reference sequence). CDR3 sequence reads: CASSPAGATGKLFF. The CDR3 DNA sequence: TGTGCCAGCAGCCCAGCGGGAGCCACCGGGAAGCTGTTTTTT. The full variable domain, completed using reference TRBV7-9 and TRBJ2-2, is DTGVSQNPRHKITKRGQNVTFRCDPISEHNRLYWYRQTLGQGPEFLTYFQNEAQLEKSRLLSDRFSAERPKGSFSTLEIQRTEQGDSAMYLCASSPAGATGKLFFGEGSRLTVL.

This clonotype has a handful of counts. V and J are TRBV20-1 and TRBJ2-2; maybe TRBD2 (6 bases). The germline V gene has CDR1 DFQATT and CDR2 SNEGSKA (reference sequence). The V end lost 3 bases, the J end lost 7 bases, and 6 bases lay between the germline ends. The CDR3 extends over 11 amino acids. The CDR3, as DNA: TGCAGTGCTAGGGAGGGCGGGGAGCTGTTTTTT. This encodes CSAREGGELFF.

This clonotype was seen more than once but under ten times. A much larger clone is a single base away; this may be a read error. This is likely a read error, given that the CDR3 carries no conserved phenylalanine or tryptophan at its end. The chain recombines TRBV29-1 with TRBJ2-6; D possibly uses TRBD1 or TRBD2 (5 bases each). CDR1 and CDR2 (germline): SQVTM, ANQGSEA. V lost 8 bases and J 3 bases, leaving 17 bases between the germline ends. This CDR3 comprises 15 residues. The CDR3, as DNA: TGCAGCTCGTGGGACCCGTCGATTGGGGCCAACGTCCTGACTTCC. The encoded protein is CSSWDPSIGANVLTS.

This clonotype was found many times. The chain couples TRBV14 to TRBJ2-4; tentatively, D is TRBD2 (5 bases). Germline loops: CDR1 SGHDN, CDR2 FVKESK. Trimming took off 4 bases at V and 1 base at J, with 8 bases between the two ends. CDR3 length: 14 amino acids. The CDR3 protein is CASSPRGAKNIQYF. The CDR3 nucleotides read TGTGCCAGCAGCCCCCGCGGGGCCAAAAACATTCAGTACTTC. The entire variable domain, with the rest obtained from reference TRBV14 and TRBJ2-4, is as follows: EAGVTQFPSHSVIEKGQTVTLRCDPISGHDNLYWYRRVMGKEIKFLLHFVKESKQDESGMPNNRFLAERTGGTYSTLKVQPAELEDSGVYFCASSPRGAKNIQYFGAGTRLSVL.

V is TRBV6-5 and J is TRBJ2-7; 11 bases agree with TRBD2. The V gene end was trimmed by 5 bases and the J gene end by 4 bases; junction bases not matched to a gene: 10. Germline CDR1 reads MNHEY; CDR2 reads SVGAGI. The CDR3 extends over 16 amino acids. DNA of the CDR3: TGTGCCAGCAGTCCCCTAGCGGGGGGCCCCGGATACGAGCAGTACTTC. Protein product: CASSPLAGGPGYEQYF.

About this clonotype itself: A read error may be the cause here, since a much bigger clone is one base away. The chain has TRBV4-1 and TRBJ2-5, with 8 bases that match TRBD1. The germline V gene has CDR1 MGHRA and CDR2 YSYEKL. The CDR3 has 15 residues. CDR3 sequence reads: CASSSSRGTGEPQYF. The DNA for the CDR3 is TGCGCCAGCAGCTCTTCTCGTGGGACAGGAGAGCCCCAGTACTTC.

This clonotype has a single count. A much larger clone is a single base away; this may be a read error. The chain links TRBV5-1 to TRBJ2-7, with 12 bases matching TRBD2. The CDR3 contains 16 residues. In germline, CDR1 is SGHRS, CDR2 YFSETQ. V gave up 4 bases and J gave up 6 bases; unmatched junction bases: 11. The DNA of the CDR3 is TGCGCCAGCAGCGCGGGACTAGCGGGCGTACTTGGCGAGCAGTACTTC. Protein sequence: CASSAGLAGVLGEQYF. Combining the CDR3 with reference TRBV5-1 and TRBJ2-7 gives the whole variable domain KAGVTQTPRYLIKTRGQQVTLSCSPISGHRSVSWYQQTPGQGLQFLFEYFSETQRNKGNFPGRFSGRQFSNSRSEMNVSTLELGDSALYLCASSAGLAGVLGEQYFGPGTRLTVT.

In its sample, this clonotype was seen once. The chain uses TRBV11-2 and TRBJ1-6; D perhaps matches TRBD1 (5 bases). Looked up from germline, CDR1 is SGHAT and CDR2 is FQNNGV. The CDR3 is made up of 15 amino acids. V was clipped by 6 bases and J by 10 bases, with 19 bases between them. CDR3 loop: CASRSLTGGNSPLHF. The CDR3 DNA follows: TGTGCCAGCAGATCTCTTACAGGTGGAAACTCACCCCTCCACTTT.

With regard to this clonotype: A much larger clone is a single base away; this may be a read error. The CDR3 reads CASRSRGRPGNTTYF. The DNA for the CDR3 is TGTGCCAGCAGATCTAGGGGCCGTCCTGGAAACACCACATATTTT. The chain employs TRBV6-4 and TRBJ1-3; D may be TRBD1 (5 bases). The CDR3 consists of 15 residues. From germline, CDR1 is MRHNA and CDR2 SNTAGT.

This clonotype has at least ten counts. V usage is TRBV10-3 and J usage is TRBJ2-3; 7 bases fit TRBD1. V was pared by 6 bases and J by 3 bases, with 0 bases of the junction left unmatched. The CDR3 has 12 residues. From germline, CDR1 is ENHRY and CDR2 SYGVKD. DNA of the CDR3: TGTGCCATCAGGGACAGGACAGATACGCAGTATTTT. Translating gives CAIRDRTDTQYF.

The chain couples TRBV28 to TRBJ1-2; D unclear. Trimming stripped 3 bases from V and 7 bases from J, with 12 bases between. CDR1 is MDHEN, CDR2 SYDVKM, per germline. CDR3 length: 13 amino acids. The CDR3 DNA sequence: TGTGCCAGCAGTTTTCAGGAGTTGGCTGGCTACACCTTC. As protein: CASSFQELAGYTF.

This clonotype has a count of ten or more. The V call is TRBV28, the J call TRBJ2-7; D is perhaps TRBD1 (6 bases). CDR1 and CDR2 from the germline V gene are MDHEN and SYDVKM. Trimming removed 4 bases at V and 6 bases at J, with 10 bases between. The CDR3 length is 12 residues. Here the CDR3 DNA reads TGTGCCAGCAGTTACACAGGGCGCGAGCAGTACTTC. It encodes CASSYTGREQYF.

This clonotype was observed a handful of times. The J gene is TRBJ2-2, the V gene TRBV27; 7 nucleotides match TRBD1. The CDR3 is 15 residues long. Germline V CDR1 and CDR2: MNHEY, SMNVEV (reference sequence). Losses at the gene ends were 3 bases for V and 4 bases for J; bases not matched to a gene: 5. CDR3 region: CASSFGTVPTGELFF. The CDR3 DNA is TGTGCCAGCAGTTTTGGGACAGTTCCCACCGGGGAGCTGTTTTTT.

This clonotype was observed a few times. This chain connects TRBV5-1 to TRBJ2-7; no definite D call. Germline CDR1 and CDR2: SGHRS and YFSETQ. This CDR3 contains 14 residues. V lost 5 bases and J 5 bases, leaving 17 bases between the germline ends. In DNA form, the CDR3 reads TGCGCCAGCAGTAACTGGGCAGGTTACGACGAGCAGTACTTC. As protein: CASSNWAGYDEQYF.

This chain joins TRBV7-8 and TRBJ2-7; a weak D match, TRBD2 (6 bases). Germline V CDR1 and CDR2: SGHVS, FQNEAQ. The CDR3 has 16 residues. Trimming removed 5 bases at V and 2 bases at J, with 19 bases between. The CDR3 coding sequence is TGTGCCAGCAGCCCCGCCACTAGCTTATCTACCTACGAGCAGTACTTC. It translates to CASSPATSLSTYEQYF.

This clonotype has more than one count but fewer than ten. The chain employs TRBV2 and TRBJ2-7; D is uncertain. Germline CDR1 and CDR2: SNHLY and FYNNEI. V lost 6 bases and J lost 3, with 18 bases in between. This CDR3 contains 15 residues. CDR3 coding DNA: TGTGCCAGCAGCCTTGGGCACACACAATACTACGAGCAGTACTTC. Amino acids: CASSLGHTQYYEQYF.

The chain combines TRBV30 with TRBJ1-1; 7 nucleotides align to TRBD1. Trimming at V came to 2 bases and at J to 4 bases, leaving 13 bases not matched to a gene. CDR1 and CDR2 from the germline V gene are GTSNPN and SVGIG (reference sequence). The CDR3 loop spans 16 amino acids. CDR3 sequence: CAWSLRDSNTFTEAFF. CDR3 nucleotide sequence: TGTGCCTGGAGTCTCAGGGACAGCAACACCTTCACTGAAGCTTTCTTT.

This clonotype was seen at least ten times. The V gene is TRBV20-1, the J gene TRBJ2-7, with TRBD1 identical over 7 bases. The V segment lost 1 base and the J segment 3 bases; nucleotides outside the gene matches: 6. This CDR3 comprises 14 residues. In germline, CDR1 is DFQATT, CDR2 SNEGSKA (reference sequence). The CDR3 DNA reads as TGCAGTGCTAGAGGCCGGGACAGCTACTACGAGCAGTACTTC. Residues: CSARGRDSYYEQYF.

The rearrangement links TRBV6-5 to TRBJ2-7, with a tentative D call TRBD2 (6 bases). V was trimmed by 1 base and J by 2 bases, leaving 12 bases between them. The CDR3 runs to 15 residues. Germline lookup yields CDR1 MNHEY and CDR2 SVGAGI. The CDR3 DNA reads as TGTGCCAGCAGTTACTTTTCGGCGGGGACCTACGAGCAGTACTTC. It translates to CASSYFSAGTYEQYF.

This clonotype was found many times. The V call is TRBV30, the J call TRBJ2-3; no firm D call. Trimming took off 0 bases at V and 3 bases at J, with 7 bases between the two ends. CDR3 length: 13 residues. Looked up from germline, CDR1 is GTSNPN and CDR2 is SVGIG (reference sequence). CDR3 in DNA: TGTGCCTGGAGTGTTCTCGGTACAGATACGCAGTATTTT. It codes for CAWSVLGTDTQYF.

This clonotype was seen at least ten times. The J gene is TRBJ2-5, the V gene TRBV7-9; the match to TRBD2 covers 13 bases. V was pared by 4 bases and J by 5 bases, with 7 bases of the junction left unmatched. This CDR3 has 16 amino acids. Looked up from germline, CDR1 is SEHNR and CDR2 is FQNEAQ (reference sequence). CDR3 nucleotides: TGTGCCAGCAGCTCGCGGACTAGCGGGAGCCTTGAGACCCAGTACTTC. Its translation is CASSSRTSGSLETQYF.

As for this clonotype: The conserved final phenylalanine or tryptophan is absent from the CDR3, which likely points to a read error. This chain uses TRBV5-6 with TRBJ1-3; 8 bases are a match to TRBD1. CDR3 length: 14 residues. The V and J ends lost 4 bases and 4 bases, in that order; junction bases with no gene match: 4. Per germline, CDR1 SGHDT and CDR2 YYEEEE. CDR3 coding DNA: TGTGCCAGCAGCCCCCGGACAGGGGGAAACACCATATATCTT. Residues: CASSPRTGGNTIYL.

For this clonotype: A read error may be the cause here, since a much bigger clone is one base away. The chain has TRBV14 and TRBJ1-2; the D gene is possibly TRBD1 (6 bases). The CDR3 has 15 amino acids. The V end lost 6 bases, the J end lost 0 bases, and 14 bases lay between the germline ends. The V gene's germline CDR1 is SGHDN and CDR2 FVKESK. In DNA form, the CDR3 reads TGTGCCAGCAGTTTCAGGACAGCAGCTAACTATGGCTACACCTTC. It codes for CASSFRTAANYGYTF.

This clonotype was counted only a few times. The V call is TRBV27, the J call TRBJ1-3, with D unresolved. The ends were cut back, 4 bases at V and 2 bases at J, with 9 bases in the middle. This CDR3 region has 14 residues. CDR1 and CDR2 from the germline V gene are MNHEY and SMNVEV (reference sequence). The CDR3: CASSSDYPGNTIYF. The CDR3 nucleotides are TGTGCCAGCAGTTCTGATTACCCTGGAAACACCATATATTTT.

V usage is TRBV20-1 and J usage is TRBJ2-5, with D unresolved. The germline V and J ends were trimmed by 3 bases and 0 bases, with 20 bases remaining between them. The CDR3 is 17 residues long. Germline assignment: CDR1 DFQATT and CDR2 SNEGSKA (reference sequence). Written as DNA, the CDR3 is TGCAGTGCTAGTATCCCCCCAGTGGAGACGTACCAAGAGACCCAGTACTTC. It codes for CSASIPPVETYQETQYF.

This clonotype was recorded once. A much more abundant neighbour one base away suggests this may be a read error. This chain links TRBV9 with TRBJ2-3, with D perhaps TRBD2 (5 bases). The germline V gene has CDR1 SGDLS and CDR2 YYNGEE. The CDR3 is 18 amino acids. CDR3 loop: CTSSVGPPRGPSTDTQYF. The CDR3, as DNA: TGTACCAGCAGCGTAGGCCCCCCCCGAGGGCCCAGCACAGATACGCAGTATTTT.

A note on this clonotype: This may arise from a read error, as a much more abundant clone is one base away. The chain uses TRBV14 and TRBJ2-7; TRBD2 might be the D (5 bases). Germline values: CDR1 SGHDN, CDR2 FVKESK. This CDR3 contains 14 residues. The CDR3 reads CASSQGTVSYGQYF. The CDR3 DNA is TGTGCCAGCAGCCAAGGGACTGTCTCCTACGGGCAGTACTTC.